The 20 T cell receptor beta chains below were found in one sample sequenced in a study of blood T cell repertoires in COVID-19. The data were produced by immunoSEQ multiplex PCR, yet TCRdb's version contains in-frame clones alone and is incomplete. Among about 97,000 clones listed, around nine tenths were seen once. The material sequenced was peripheral blood. All receptors come from a human donor in a cohort sampled during active COVID-19.

The CDR3 reads CASRGWGTGGPQDTQYF. The CDR3 DNA sequence: TGTGCCAGCAGGGGATGGGGGACGGGAGGGCCCCAAGATACGCAGTATTTT. The gene calls are TRBV2 and TRBJ2-3, with 8 nucleotides matching TRBD2. The CDR3 length is 17 residues. Germline V lookup: CDR1 SNHLY, CDR2 FYNNEI. V gave up 6 bases and J gave up 5 bases; unmatched junction bases: 16.

The chain links TRBV13 to TRBJ2-5, with 11 bases that match TRBD2. The germline V gene has CDR1 PRHDT and CDR2 FYEKMQ (reference sequence). The CDR3 spans 15 residues. The J segment lost 2 bases and the V segment lost 5 bases, leaving 4 bases of the junction unmatched. For the CDR3, the DNA is TGTGCCAGCAGCATGACTAGCGGGGCTCAAGAGACCCAGTACTTC. Its protein product is CASSMTSGAQETQYF. Looking up the rest from reference TRBV13 and TRBJ2-5 gives the full variable domain: AAGVIQSPRHLIKEKRETATLKCYPIPRHDTVYWYQQGPGQDPQFLISFYEKMQSDKGSIPDRFSAQQFSDYHSELNMSSLELGDSALYFCASSMTSGAQETQYFGPGTRLLVL.

This CDR3 is CATRRGSNTDTQYF. The CDR3 DNA sequence: TGTGCCACCCGCCGAGGCAGTAACACAGATACGCAGTATTTT. The rearrangement joins TRBV27 to TRBJ2-3, with D unresolved. Trimming shortened V by 10 bases and J by 2 bases, and 16 bases separated the two germline ends. CDR3 length: 14 residues. From germline, CDR1 is MNHEY and CDR2 SMNVEV (reference sequence).

V usage is TRBV4-1 and J usage is TRBJ1-2; 7 bases are a match to TRBD1. Germline CDR1 and CDR2: MGHRA and YSYEKL. The CDR3 consists of 16 residues. V shed 2 bases, J shed 0 bases, and the junction held 6 bases outside the gene matches. The DNA of the CDR3 is TGCGCCAGCAGCCAATCCCAAGGGGGCTCTAACTATGGCTACACCTTC. Encoded protein: CASSQSQGGSNYGYTF.

V and J are TRBV5-1 and TRBJ1-1; tentatively, D is TRBD1 (5 bases). The germline CDR1 and CDR2 sequences are SGHRS and YFSETQ. This CDR3 is 14 amino acids long. V was trimmed by 2 bases and J by 3 bases, leaving 11 bases between them. CDR3 loop: CASSLRTSDTEAFF. The CDR3 DNA reads TGCGCCAGCAGCTTACGGACAAGTGACACTGAAGCTTTCTTT.

The chain joins TRBV19 to TRBJ1-2; the match to TRBD1 covers 9 bases. Germline V gene sequence: CDR1 LNHDA, CDR2 SQIVND (reference sequence). Trimming removed 0 bases from V and 3 bases from J; junction bases left unmatched: 5. The CDR3 runs 16 residues. This CDR3 is CASSIDGTGGYYGYTF. CDR3 sequence (DNA): TGTGCCAGTAGTATAGATGGAACAGGGGGCTACTATGGCTACACCTTC.

This clone has just one count. V is TRBV19 and J is TRBJ1-5, with TRBD1 identical over 9 bases. V lost 7 bases to trimming and J lost 0 bases; unmatched junction nucleotides: 7. Germline V gene data show CDR1 as LNHDA and CDR2 as SQIVND (reference sequence). The CDR3 is made up of 16 amino acids. CDR3 coding DNA: TGTGCCAGTACCTCCCGGGACAGGGCTAGCAATCAGCCCCAGCATTTT. The encoded protein is CASTSRDRASNQPQHF.

V usage is TRBV7-3 and J usage is TRBJ2-3; TRBD2 aligns across 7 bases. Germline values: CDR1 SGHTA, CDR2 FQGTGA. J lost 4 bases, V lost 5 bases, and 12 bases had no gene match. The CDR3 has 16 amino acids. CDR3: CASSPTPGLLPDTQYF. The CDR3 DNA reads TGTGCCAGCAGCCCAACTCCGGGACTACTACCAGATACGCAGTATTTT.

The rearrangement uses TRBV19 and TRBJ2-7; TRBD1 might be the D (6 bases). Trimming shortened V by 6 bases and J by 5 bases, and 14 bases separated the two germline ends. Germline values: CDR1 LNHDA, CDR2 SQIVND (reference sequence). This CDR3 is built from 13 residues. The CDR3 DNA sequence: TGTGCCAGTAGGGCTACAGGGACCAACGAGCAGTACTTC. The encoded protein is CASRATGTNEQYF.

The chain combines TRBV29-1 with TRBJ2-7; no clear D gene. The CDR3 runs 12 residues. The V gene lost 4 bases and the J gene lost 4 bases, with 11 bases spanning the gap. The germline CDR1 and CDR2 sequences are SQVTM and ANQGSEA. In DNA, the CDR3 is TGCAGCGTTGTAGGCGGAAGTTACGAGCAGTACTTC. Translation gives CSVVGGSYEQYF.

This sequence joins TRBV5-1 and TRBJ1-4, with D possibly TRBD1 on 6 matching bases. The CDR3 loop spans 14 amino acids. The germline CDR1 and CDR2 sequences are SGHRS and YFSETQ. V gave up 0 bases and J gave up 6 bases, with 9 bases separating them. CDR3 in amino acids: CASSLDGQYEKLFF. The CDR3, as DNA: TGCGCCAGCAGCTTGGACGGACAGTATGAAAAACTGTTTTTT.

This chain joins TRBV11-2 and TRBJ2-7; 7 nucleotides match TRBD1. The CDR3 has 16 residues. The germline V gene has CDR1 SGHAT and CDR2 FQNNGV. Trimming took 6 bases from V and 5 from J; bases not matched to a gene: 16. CDR3 sequence reads: CASSLKRQGTYHEQYF. Written as DNA, the CDR3 is TGTGCCAGCAGTTTAAAAAGACAGGGAACCTATCACGAGCAGTACTTC.

V is TRBV2 and J is TRBJ1-2, with D possibly being TRBD1 (6 bases). Germline V lookup: CDR1 SNHLY, CDR2 FYNNEI. This CDR3 contains 14 residues. Trimming took off 2 bases at V and 8 bases at J, with 15 bases between the two ends. The CDR3 sequence is CASSESGRGRGYTF. The CDR3 DNA reads as TGTGCCAGCAGTGAAAGTGGCAGGGGTCGAGGCTACACCTTC.

This clone came up a few times. This sequence joins TRBV27 and TRBJ2-4, with a weak D call TRBD2 (5 bases). V gave up 5 bases and J gave up 0 bases, with 14 bases separating them. The CDR3 spans 16 residues. Germline CDR1 and CDR2: MNHEY and SMNVEV (reference sequence). The CDR3 nucleotides are TGTGCCAGCAGTCCTCAGGACGGGATAGCCAAAAACATTCAGTACTTC. Protein product: CASSPQDGIAKNIQYF.

The chain couples TRBV7-8 to TRBJ2-3, with 9 bases lining up with TRBD2. V trimming: 5 bases; J trimming: 3 bases; junction bases outside the gene matches: 9. Germline V lookup: CDR1 SGHVS, CDR2 FQNEAQ. The CDR3 covers 16 residues. The CDR3 is CASSPGRLAGTDTQYF. CDR3 bases: TGTGCCAGCAGCCCGGGGCGGCTAGCGGGAACAGATACGCAGTATTTT.

The V and J genes are TRBV12-3 or TRBV12-4 and TRBJ1-1; D is perhaps TRBD1 (5 bases). V was clipped by 3 bases and J by 11 bases, with 16 bases between them. CDR3 length equals 13 residues. CDR3 protein: CASSFQGWGNAFF. CDR3 coding DNA: TGTGCCAGCAGTTTCCAGGGCTGGGGCAACGCTTTCTTT.

The sample holds one count of this clone. This sequence joins TRBV7-6 and TRBJ2-2; 9 bases match TRBD1. This CDR3 has 16 residues. Losses at the gene ends were 5 bases for V and 1 base for J; bases not matched to a gene: 5. Germline V gene data show CDR1 as SGHVS and CDR2 as FNYEAQ. CDR3 amino acids: CASSQDRGWNTGELFF. In DNA, the CDR3 is TGTGCCAGCAGCCAGGACAGGGGATGGAACACCGGGGAGCTGTTTTTT.

This clone appeared a few times. This sequence joins TRBV30 and TRBJ1-2; D ambiguous. The CDR3 covers 15 residues. The germline CDR1 and CDR2 sequences are GTSNPN and SVGIG (reference sequence). V was trimmed by 1 base and J by 1 base, leaving 13 bases between them. CDR3 sequence reads: CAWSGVLQDNYGYTF. CDR3 bases: TGTGCCTGGAGTGGGGTACTTCAGGATAACTATGGCTACACCTTC.

The rearrangement joins TRBV7-9 to TRBJ2-7, with 9 bases fitting TRBD1. This CDR3 is 14 amino acids long. Germline lookup yields CDR1 SEHNR and CDR2 FQNEAQ (reference sequence). The V and J ends lost 5 bases and 4 bases, in that order; junction bases with no gene match: 6. Here the CDR3 reads CASSNTGGLYEQYF. The DNA of the CDR3 is TGTGCCAGCAGCAATACAGGGGGCCTTTACGAGCAGTACTTC.

This clone is a singleton in its sample. V is TRBV11-2 and J is TRBJ1-1; maybe TRBD1 (5 bases). Germline CDR1 reads SGHAT; CDR2 reads FQNNGV. The CDR3 totals 14 residues. Trimming took off 0 bases at V and 1 base at J, with 6 bases between the two ends. The CDR3 DNA sequence: TGTGCCAGCAGCTTAGATACAGGGAACACTGAAGCTTTCTTT. Its translation: CASSLDTGNTEAFF. The whole variable domain, filled in from reference TRBV11-2 and TRBJ1-1, reads EAGVAQSPRYKIIEKRQSVAFWCNPISGHATLYWYQQILGQGPKLLIQFQNNGVVDDSQLPKDRFSAERLKGVDSTLKIQPAKLEDSAVYLCASSLDTGNTEAFFGQGTRLTVV.